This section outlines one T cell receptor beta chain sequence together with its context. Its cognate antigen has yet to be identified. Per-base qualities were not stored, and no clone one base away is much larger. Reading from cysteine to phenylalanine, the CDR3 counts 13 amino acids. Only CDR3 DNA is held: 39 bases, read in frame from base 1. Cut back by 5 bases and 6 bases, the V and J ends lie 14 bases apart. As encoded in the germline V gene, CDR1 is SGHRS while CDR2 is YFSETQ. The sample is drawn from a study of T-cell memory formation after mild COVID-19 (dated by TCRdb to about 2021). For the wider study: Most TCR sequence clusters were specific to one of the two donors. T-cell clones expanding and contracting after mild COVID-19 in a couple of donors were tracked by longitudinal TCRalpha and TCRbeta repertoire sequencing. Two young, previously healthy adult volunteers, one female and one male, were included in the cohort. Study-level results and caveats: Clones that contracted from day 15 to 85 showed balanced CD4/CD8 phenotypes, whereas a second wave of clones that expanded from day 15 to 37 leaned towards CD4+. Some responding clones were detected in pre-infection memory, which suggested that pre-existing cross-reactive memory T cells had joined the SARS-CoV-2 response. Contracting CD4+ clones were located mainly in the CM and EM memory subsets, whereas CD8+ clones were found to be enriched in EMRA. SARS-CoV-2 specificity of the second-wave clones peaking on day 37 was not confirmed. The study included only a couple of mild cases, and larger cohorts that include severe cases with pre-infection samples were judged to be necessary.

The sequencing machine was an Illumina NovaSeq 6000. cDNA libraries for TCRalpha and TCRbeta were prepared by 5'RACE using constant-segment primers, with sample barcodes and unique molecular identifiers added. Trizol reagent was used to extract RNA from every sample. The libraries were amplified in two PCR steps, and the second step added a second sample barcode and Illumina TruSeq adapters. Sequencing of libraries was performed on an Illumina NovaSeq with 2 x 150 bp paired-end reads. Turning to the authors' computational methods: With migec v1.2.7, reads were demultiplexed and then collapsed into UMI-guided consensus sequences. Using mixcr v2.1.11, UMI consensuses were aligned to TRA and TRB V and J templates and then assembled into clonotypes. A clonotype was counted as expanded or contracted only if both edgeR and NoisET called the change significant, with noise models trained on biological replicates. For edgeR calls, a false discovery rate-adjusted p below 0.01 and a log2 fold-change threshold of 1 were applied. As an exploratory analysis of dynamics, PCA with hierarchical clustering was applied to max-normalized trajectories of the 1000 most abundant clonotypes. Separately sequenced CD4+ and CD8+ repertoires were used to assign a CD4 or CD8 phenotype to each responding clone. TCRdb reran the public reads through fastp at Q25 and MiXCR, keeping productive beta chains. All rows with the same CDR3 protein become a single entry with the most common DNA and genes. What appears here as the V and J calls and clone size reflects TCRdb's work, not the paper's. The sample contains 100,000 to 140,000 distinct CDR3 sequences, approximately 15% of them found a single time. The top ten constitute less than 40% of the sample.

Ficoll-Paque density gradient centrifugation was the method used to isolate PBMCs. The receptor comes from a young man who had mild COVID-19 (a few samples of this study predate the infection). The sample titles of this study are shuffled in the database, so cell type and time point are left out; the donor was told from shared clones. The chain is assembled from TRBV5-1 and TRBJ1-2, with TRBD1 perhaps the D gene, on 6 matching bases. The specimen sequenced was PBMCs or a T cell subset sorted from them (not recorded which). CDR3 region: CASRDRLGDGYTF. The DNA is TGCGCCAGCAGGGACAGACTAGGGGATGGCTACACCTTC.